Below are 8 T cell receptor beta chains sequenced from a single sample in a study of tumor and adjacent non-tumor tissue in lung cancer (dated by TCRdb to 2016 to 2019). RNA was isolated from bulk, unsorted tissue, and RNA quality was assessed with a NanoDrop ND-1000 and an Agilent 2100. The receptor library was made with multiplex PCR. The reads were generated on an Illumina HiSeq 2500. TCRbeta libraries were constructed through three rounds of nested PCR with primers (Table S4) according to protocols adapted from ARM-PCR. TCRdb reprocessing: public reads trimmed at Q25 with fastp, clones called with MiXCR, in-frame beta chains kept. Each record represents a unique CDR3 protein, reported with the most common genes and DNA among its rows. The sample table records 120,000 to 150,000 distinct CDR3 sequences; 60% to 70% of these occur just once. 15% to 20% of the sample comes from the top ten. The specimen sequenced was lung tumor tissue. These receptors were collected from a man between 60 and 75 years old with small cell lung cancer.

In regard to this clonotype: The junction departs from germline at one end; a sequencing error may be responsible. The V gene is TRBV6-6, the J gene TRBJ2-1; D unresolved. Germline CDR1 is MNHNY and CDR2 is SVGAGI (reference sequence). This CDR3 is built from 13 residues. The CDR3 sequence is CVSSYIPAKEQFF. CDR3 sequence (DNA): TGTGTCAGCAGTTATATCCCTGCTAAGGAGCAGTTCTTC.

This clonotype was observed many times. The chain has TRBV6-6 and TRBJ2-5; 8 bases line up with TRBD2. This CDR3 comprises 13 residues. V lost 8 bases and J lost 1; bases outside the gene matches: 3. CDR1 is MNHNY and CDR2 is SVGAGI in the germline V gene (reference sequence). DNA of the CDR3: TGTGCCAGCGAGCGGGAGTCCCAAGAGACCCAGTACTTC. It codes for CASERESQETQYF.

This clonotype was recorded a few times. A much larger clonotype is one base distant, so this may be a read error. The chain combines TRBV4-1 with TRBJ2-2, with TRBD2 identical over 16 bases. The CDR3 is made up of 19 amino acids. Germline V CDR1 and CDR2: MGHRA, YSYEKL. CDR3 region: CASSRVPGLAGGNAGELFF. The CDR3 coding sequence is TGCGCCAGCAGCCGAGTCCCGGGACTAGCGGGAGGGAACGCCGGGGAGCTGTTTTTT.

As concerns this clonotype: This may stem from a read error, because a much larger clone lies one nucleotide away. The chain is built from TRBV12-3 or TRBV12-4 and TRBJ1-1, with a weak D call TRBD1 (6 bases). This CDR3 comprises 14 residues. CDR3 in DNA: TGTGCCAGCAGTTTCCAGGGGTCGGGTACTGAAGCTTCCTTT. It translates to CASSFQGSGTEASF.

CDR3 sequence reads: CASSEWASGSWSTDTQYF. CDR3 nucleotide sequence: TGTGCCAGCAGTGAATGGGCTAGCGGGAGCTGGAGCACAGATACGCAGTATTTT. V is TRBV6-1 and J is TRBJ2-3; 10 positions match TRBD2. The CDR3 has 18 residues. The V and J ends lost 2 bases and 0 bases, in that order; junction bases with no gene match: 8. Germline lookup yields CDR1 MNHNS and CDR2 SASEGT.

As for this clonotype: A much larger clone is a single base away; this may be a read error. The J gene is TRBJ2-1, the V gene TRBV20-1, with 10 bases fitting TRBD2. Germline CDR1 is DFQATT and CDR2 is SNEGSKA (reference sequence). There are 15 residues in the CDR3. CDR3 in amino acids: CNAQRTSGDYNEQFF. In DNA, the CDR3 is TGCAATGCTCAACGGACTAGCGGAGACTACAATGAGCAGTTCTTC.

The rearrangement uses TRBV6-1 and TRBJ1-2; 7 bases are shared with TRBD1. Germline V CDR1 and CDR2: MNHNS, SASEGT. The CDR3 contains 17 residues. V dropped 4 bases and J dropped 3; count of bases not matched to a gene: 14. The CDR3 loop reads CASSGPRQGGRYYGYTF. CDR3 coding DNA: TGTGCCAGCAGTGGACCCCGGCAGGGGGGACGTTACTATGGCTACACCTTC.

The chain links TRBV6-5 to TRBJ2-1; TRBD2 matches 13 bases. The CDR3 is 18 amino acids. The germline gives CDR1 MNHEY, CDR2 SVGAGI. J lost 2 bases, V lost 6 bases, and 10 bases had no gene match. The CDR3 DNA is TGTGCCAGCAGCTTGCGGACTAGCGGGAGACCGACCTACAATGAGCAGTTCTTC. Its translation: CASSLRTSGRPTYNEQFF.